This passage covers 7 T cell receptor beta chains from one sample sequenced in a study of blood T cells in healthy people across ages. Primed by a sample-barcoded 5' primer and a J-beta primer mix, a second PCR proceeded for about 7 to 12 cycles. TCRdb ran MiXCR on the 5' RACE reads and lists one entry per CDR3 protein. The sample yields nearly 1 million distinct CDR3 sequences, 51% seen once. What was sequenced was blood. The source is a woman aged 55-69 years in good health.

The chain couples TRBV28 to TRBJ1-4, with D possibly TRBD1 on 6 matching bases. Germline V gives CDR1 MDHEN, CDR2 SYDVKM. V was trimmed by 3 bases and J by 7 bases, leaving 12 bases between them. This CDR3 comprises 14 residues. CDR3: CASSFPGHLEKLFF. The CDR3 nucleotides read TGTGCCAGCAGTTTCCCGGGACACCTTGAAAAACTGTTTTTT.

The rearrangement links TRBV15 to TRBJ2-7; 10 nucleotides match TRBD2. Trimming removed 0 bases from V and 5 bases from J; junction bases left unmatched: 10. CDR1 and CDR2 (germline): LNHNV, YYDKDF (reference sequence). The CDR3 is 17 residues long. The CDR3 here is CATSRDGLSGRVNEQYF. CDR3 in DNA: TGTGCCACCAGCAGAGATGGTCTGAGCGGGAGGGTAAACGAGCAGTACTTC.

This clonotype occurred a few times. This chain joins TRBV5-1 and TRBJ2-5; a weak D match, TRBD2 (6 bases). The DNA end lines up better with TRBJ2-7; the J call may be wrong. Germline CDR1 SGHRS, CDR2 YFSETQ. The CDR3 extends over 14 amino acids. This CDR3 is CASSPGLYSYEQYF. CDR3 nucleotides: TGCGCCAGCAGCCCGGGACTCTACTCCTACGAGCAGTACTTC.

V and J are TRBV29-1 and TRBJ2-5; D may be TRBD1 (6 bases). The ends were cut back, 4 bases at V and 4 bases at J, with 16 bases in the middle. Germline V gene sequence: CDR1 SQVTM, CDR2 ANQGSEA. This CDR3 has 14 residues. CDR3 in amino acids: CSVAPHRDRETQYF. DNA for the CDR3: TGCAGCGTTGCCCCCCACAGGGATCGAGAGACCCAGTACTTC. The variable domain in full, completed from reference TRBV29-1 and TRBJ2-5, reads SAVISQKPSRDICQRGTSLTIQCQVDSQVTMMFWYRQQPGQSLTLIATANQGSEATYESGFVIDKFPISRPNLTFSTLTVSNMSPEDSSIYLCSVAPHRDRETQYFGPGTRLLVL.

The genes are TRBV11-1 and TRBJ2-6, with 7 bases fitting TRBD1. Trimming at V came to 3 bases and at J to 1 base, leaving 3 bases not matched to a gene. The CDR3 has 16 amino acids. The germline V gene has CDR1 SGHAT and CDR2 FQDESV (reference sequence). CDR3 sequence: CASSLTGTSGANVLTF. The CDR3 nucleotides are TGTGCCAGCAGCTTGACAGGGACATCTGGGGCCAACGTCCTGACTTTC.

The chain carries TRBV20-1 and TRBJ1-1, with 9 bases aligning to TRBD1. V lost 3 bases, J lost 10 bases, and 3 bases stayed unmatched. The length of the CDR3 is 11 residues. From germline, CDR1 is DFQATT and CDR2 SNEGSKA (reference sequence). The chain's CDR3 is CSASRQGGAFF. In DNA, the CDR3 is TGCAGTGCTAGTCGACAGGGGGGAGCTTTCTTT.

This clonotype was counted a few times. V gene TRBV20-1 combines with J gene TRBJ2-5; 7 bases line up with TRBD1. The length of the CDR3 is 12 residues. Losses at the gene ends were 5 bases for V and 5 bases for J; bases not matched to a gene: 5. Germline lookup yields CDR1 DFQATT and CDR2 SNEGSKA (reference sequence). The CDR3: CSADGQAETQYF. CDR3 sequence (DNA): TGCAGTGCTGATGGACAGGCCGAGACCCAGTACTTC.